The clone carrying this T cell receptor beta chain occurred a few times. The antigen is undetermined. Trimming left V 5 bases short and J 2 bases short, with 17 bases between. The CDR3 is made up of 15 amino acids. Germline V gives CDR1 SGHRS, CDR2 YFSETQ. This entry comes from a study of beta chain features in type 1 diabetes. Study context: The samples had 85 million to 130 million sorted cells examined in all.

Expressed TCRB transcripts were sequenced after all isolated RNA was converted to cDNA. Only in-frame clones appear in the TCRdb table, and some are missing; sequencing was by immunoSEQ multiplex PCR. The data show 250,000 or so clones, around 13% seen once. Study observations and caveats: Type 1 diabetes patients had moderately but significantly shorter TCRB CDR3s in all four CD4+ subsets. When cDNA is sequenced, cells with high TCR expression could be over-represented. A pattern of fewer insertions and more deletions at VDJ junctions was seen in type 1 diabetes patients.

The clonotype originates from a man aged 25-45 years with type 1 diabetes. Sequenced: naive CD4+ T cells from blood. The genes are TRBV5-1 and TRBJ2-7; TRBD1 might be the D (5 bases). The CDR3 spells CASSFRVDRTYEQYF. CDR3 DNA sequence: TGCGCCAGCAGTTTCAGGGTAGATCGGACCTACGAGCAGTACTTC.